These 10 T cell receptor beta chains share one sample of origin, sequenced in a study of T cell repertoires in cytomegalovirus infection. From the reads, TCRdb called clonotypes with MiXCR, one entry per CDR3 protein. This table holds about 900,000 distinct CDR3 sequences, less than 40% found once. The antigens for these receptors are not known. This specimen consisted of cultured CD8+ T cells from PBMCs, obtained from culture after CMV antigen stimulation. The receptors originated from a human donor in good health (CMV status not recorded). Some clones in this sample may be carry-over from other donors' samples.

This clonotype was counted many times. The gene calls are TRBV7-4 and TRBJ2-5, with D perhaps TRBD1 (6 bases). Trimming left V 5 bases short and J 5 bases short, with 18 bases between. Germline lookup yields CDR1 SGHVT and CDR2 SQSDAQ. There are 15 residues in the CDR3. Written as DNA, the CDR3 is TGTGCCAGCAGCATAAAAGAGGGGGTTTGGGAGACCCAGTACTTC. This translates into CASSIKEGVWETQYF.

In this sample, this clonotype turned up a few times. V and J are TRBV10-3 and TRBJ2-1; perhaps TRBD1 as D (5 bases). V lost 6 bases to trimming and J lost 0 bases, with 18 bases between them. Germline values: CDR1 ENHRY, CDR2 SYGVKD. This CDR3 is built from 17 residues. The CDR3 bases are TGTGCCATCAGCGACCGAAAGGACATAAGCTCCTACAATGAGCAGTTCTTC. It yields the protein CAISDRKDISSYNEQFF.

This chain links TRBV6-2 or TRBV6-3 with TRBJ2-7; TRBD2 matches 10 bases. Losses at the gene ends were 0 bases for V and 7 bases for J; bases not matched to a gene: 9. The CDR3 covers 16 residues. Germline V gives CDR1 MNHEY, CDR2 SVGEGT. The DNA of the CDR3 is TGTGCCAGCAGTTACTCTAAAGCGGGGGGGCCAAAAGAGCAGTACGTC. Its translation: CASSYSKAGGPKEQYV.

The table lists this clonotype with a few counts. This chain connects TRBV28 to TRBJ2-5; TRBD2 aligns across 10 bases. Germline lookup yields CDR1 MDHEN and CDR2 SYDVKM. This CDR3 spans 17 amino acids. Trimming removed 4 bases from V and 0 bases from J; junction bases left unmatched: 8. The CDR3 region is CASSSSGGADYQETQYF. As DNA, the CDR3 is TGTGCCAGCAGTTCCAGCGGGGGGGCCGATTACCAAGAGACCCAGTACTTC.

The genes are TRBV29-1 and TRBJ2-1; no clear D. Per the germline V gene, CDR1 is SQVTM and CDR2 is ANQGSEA. Trimming shortened V by 5 bases and J by 9 bases, and 17 bases separated the two germline ends. The CDR3 contains 13 residues. The CDR3 region is CSVPPRVVGEQFF. CDR3 in DNA: TGCAGCGTTCCCCCCCGTGTGGTGGGTGAGCAGTTCTTC.

The chain employs TRBV5-6 and TRBJ2-1, with D perhaps TRBD2 (5 bases). CDR1 SGHDT and CDR2 YYEEEE come from the germline V gene. Trimming took off 6 bases at V and 0 bases at J, with 13 bases between the two ends. This CDR3 is 15 amino acids long. The CDR3 region is CASTVTGSSYNEQFF. The DNA of the CDR3 is TGTGCCAGCACCGTGACGGGGAGCTCCTACAATGAGCAGTTCTTC.

V is TRBV6-2 or TRBV6-3 and J is TRBJ1-1, with no clear D. V lost 0 bases to trimming and J lost 1 base, with 6 bases between them. Germline loops: CDR1 MNHEY, CDR2 SVGEGT. CDR3 size: 14 residues. Here the CDR3 DNA reads TGTGCCAGCAGTTACTCGACGTCGAACACTGAAGCTTTCTTT. Protein product: CASSYSTSNTEAFF.

This clonotype was counted a few times. The V call is TRBV6-2 or TRBV6-3, the J call TRBJ1-5; 7 bases agree with TRBD1. CDR3 length: 13 amino acids. The ends lost 7 bases at V and 10 bases at J; junction bases unmatched: 10. Germline V gene sequence: CDR1 MNHEY, CDR2 SVGEGT. This CDR3 is CASTTWDSQPQHF. The DNA for the CDR3 is TGTGCCAGCACCACATGGGACAGTCAACCCCAGCATTTT.

This clonotype has only a few counts. The CDR3 DNA sequence: TGTGCCAGCAGCCCTAGACAGGGTGCAGTGACCCAGTACTTC. Translated: CASSPRQGAVTQYF. The chain carries TRBV7-9 and TRBJ2-5; 7 bases align to TRBD1. V shed 5 bases, J shed 7 bases, and the junction held 10 bases outside the gene matches. CDR1 and CDR2 (germline): SEHNR, FQNEAQ (reference sequence). The CDR3 loop spans 14 amino acids.

This clonotype was seen many times. The DNA for the CDR3 is TGTGCCAGCAGTTACCTACCGGGACATGGAGATCAGCCCCAGCATTTT. It specifies CASSYLPGHGDQPQHF. The V gene is TRBV6-2 or TRBV6-3, the J gene TRBJ1-5; possibly TRBD1 for D (6 bases). The CDR3 is 16 amino acids. The V end was cut by 2 bases, the J end by 5 bases, with 16 bases between. The V gene's germline CDR1 is MNHEY and CDR2 SVGEGT.